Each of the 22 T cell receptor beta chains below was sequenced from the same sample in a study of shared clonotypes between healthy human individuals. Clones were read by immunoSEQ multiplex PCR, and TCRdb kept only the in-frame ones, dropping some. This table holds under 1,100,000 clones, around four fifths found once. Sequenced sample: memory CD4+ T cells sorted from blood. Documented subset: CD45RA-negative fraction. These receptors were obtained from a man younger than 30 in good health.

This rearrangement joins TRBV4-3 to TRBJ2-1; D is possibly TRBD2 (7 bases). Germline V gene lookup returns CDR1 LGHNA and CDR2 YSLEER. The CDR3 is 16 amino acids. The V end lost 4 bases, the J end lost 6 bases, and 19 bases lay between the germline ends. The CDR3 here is CASSPLRGEGGNEQFF. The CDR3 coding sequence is TGCGCCAGCAGCCCTTTAAGGGGGGAGGGGGGCAATGAGCAGTTCTTC.

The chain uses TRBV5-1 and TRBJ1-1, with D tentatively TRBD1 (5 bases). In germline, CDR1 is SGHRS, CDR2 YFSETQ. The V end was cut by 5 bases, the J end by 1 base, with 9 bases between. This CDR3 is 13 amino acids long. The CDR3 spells CASRDQGNTEAFF. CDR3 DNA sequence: TGCGCCAGCAGAGATCAGGGGAACACTGAAGCTTTCTTT. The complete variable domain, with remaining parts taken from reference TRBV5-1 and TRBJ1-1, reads KAGVTQTPRYLIKTRGQQVTLSCSPISGHRSVSWYQQTPGQGLQFLFEYFSETQRNKGNFPGRFSGRQFSNSRSEMNVSTLELGDSALYLCASRDQGNTEAFFGQGTRLTVV.

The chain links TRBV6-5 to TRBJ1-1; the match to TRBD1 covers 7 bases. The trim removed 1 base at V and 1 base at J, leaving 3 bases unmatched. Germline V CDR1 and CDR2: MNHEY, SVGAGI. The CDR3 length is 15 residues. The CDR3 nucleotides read TGTGCCAGCAGTTACTTCTGGGACAGGAACACTGAAGCTTTCTTT. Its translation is CASSYFWDRNTEAFF.

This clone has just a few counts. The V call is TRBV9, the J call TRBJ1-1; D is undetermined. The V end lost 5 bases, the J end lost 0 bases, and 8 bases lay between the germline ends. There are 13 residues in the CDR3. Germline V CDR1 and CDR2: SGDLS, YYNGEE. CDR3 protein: CASSSDLNTEAFF. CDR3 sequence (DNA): TGTGCCAGCAGTAGCGACTTGAACACTGAAGCTTTCTTT. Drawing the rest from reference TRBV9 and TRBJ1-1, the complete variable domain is DSGVTQTPKHLITATGQRVTLRCSPRSGDLSVYWYQQSLDQGLQFLIQYYNGEERAKGNILERFSAQQFPDLHSELNLSSLELGDSALYFCASSSDLNTEAFFGQGTRLTVV.

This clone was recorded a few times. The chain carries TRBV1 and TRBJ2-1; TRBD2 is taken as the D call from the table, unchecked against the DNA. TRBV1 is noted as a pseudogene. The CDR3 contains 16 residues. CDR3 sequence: CTSSQDIGLVVNEQFF. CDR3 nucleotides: TGCACCAGCAGCCAAGATATAGGACTAGTAGTCAATGAGCAGTTCTTC.

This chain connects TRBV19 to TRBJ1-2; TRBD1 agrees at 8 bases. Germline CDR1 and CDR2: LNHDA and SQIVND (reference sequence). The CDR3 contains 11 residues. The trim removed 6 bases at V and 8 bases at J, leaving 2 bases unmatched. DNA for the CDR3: TGTGCCAGTAGGACAGGGGTCGGCTACACCTTC. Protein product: CASRTGVGYTF.

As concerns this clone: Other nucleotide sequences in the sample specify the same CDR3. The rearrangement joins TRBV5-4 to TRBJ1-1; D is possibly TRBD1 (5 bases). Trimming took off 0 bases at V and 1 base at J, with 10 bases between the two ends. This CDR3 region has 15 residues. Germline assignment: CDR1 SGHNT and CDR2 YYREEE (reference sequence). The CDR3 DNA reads TGTGCCAGCAGCTTGGGGGGCATCGGGAACACTGAAGCTTTCTTT. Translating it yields CASSLGGIGNTEAFF.

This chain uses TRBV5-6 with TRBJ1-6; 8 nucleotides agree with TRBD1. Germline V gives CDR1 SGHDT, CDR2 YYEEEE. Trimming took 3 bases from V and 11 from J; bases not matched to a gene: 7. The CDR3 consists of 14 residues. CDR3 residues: CASSSWTGFAPLHF. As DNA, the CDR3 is TGTGCCAGCAGCTCCTGGACAGGGTTTGCACCCCTCCACTTT.

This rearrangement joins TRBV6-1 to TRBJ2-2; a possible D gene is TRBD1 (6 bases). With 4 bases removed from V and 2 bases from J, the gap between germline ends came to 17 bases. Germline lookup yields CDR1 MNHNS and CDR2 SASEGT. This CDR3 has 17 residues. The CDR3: CASSAASGAVNTGELFF. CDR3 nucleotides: TGTGCCAGCAGTGCCGCCTCAGGGGCCGTCAACACCGGGGAGCTGTTTTTT.

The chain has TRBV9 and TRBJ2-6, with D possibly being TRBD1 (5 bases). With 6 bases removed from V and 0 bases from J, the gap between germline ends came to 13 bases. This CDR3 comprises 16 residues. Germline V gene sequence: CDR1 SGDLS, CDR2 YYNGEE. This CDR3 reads CASKSRGDSGANVLTF. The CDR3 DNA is TGTGCCAGCAAATCAAGGGGTGACTCTGGGGCCAACGTCCTGACTTTC.

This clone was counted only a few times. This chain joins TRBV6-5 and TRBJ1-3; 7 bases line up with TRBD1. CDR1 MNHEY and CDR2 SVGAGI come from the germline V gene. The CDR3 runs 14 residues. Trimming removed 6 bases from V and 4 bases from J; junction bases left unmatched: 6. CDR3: CASRKQGYGNTIYF. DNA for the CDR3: TGTGCCAGCAGAAAACAGGGGTACGGAAACACCATATATTTT.

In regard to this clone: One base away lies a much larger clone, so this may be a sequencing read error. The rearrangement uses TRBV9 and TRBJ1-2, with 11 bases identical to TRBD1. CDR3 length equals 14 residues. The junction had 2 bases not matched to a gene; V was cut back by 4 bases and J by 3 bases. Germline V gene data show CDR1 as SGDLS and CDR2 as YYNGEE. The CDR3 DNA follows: TGTGCCAGCAGCTCGGGACAGGGGGACTATGGCTACACCTTC. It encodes CASSSGQGDYGYTF.

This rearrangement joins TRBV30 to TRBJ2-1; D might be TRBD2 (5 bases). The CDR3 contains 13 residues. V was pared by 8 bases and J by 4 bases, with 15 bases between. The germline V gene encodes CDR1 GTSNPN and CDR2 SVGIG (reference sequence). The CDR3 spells CAQSLASYNEQFF. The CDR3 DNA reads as TGTGCCCAGTCTCTAGCCTCATACAATGAGCAGTTCTTC.

The CDR3 loop is CASSDGQGLVAEAFF. CDR3 sequence (DNA): TGTGCCAGCAGTGATGGACAGGGCTTAGTGGCTGAAGCTTTCTTT. J is TRBJ1-1 and V is TRBV25-1, with TRBD1 matching 8 bases. CDR3 size: 15 residues. Germline CDR1 is MGHDK and CDR2 is SYGVNS. The trim removed 3 bases at V and 6 bases at J, leaving 9 bases unmatched.

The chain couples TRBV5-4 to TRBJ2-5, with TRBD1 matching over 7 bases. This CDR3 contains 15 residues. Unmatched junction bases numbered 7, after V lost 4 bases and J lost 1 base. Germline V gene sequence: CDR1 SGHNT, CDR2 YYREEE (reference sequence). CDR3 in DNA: TGTGCCAGCAGCCTACCTAACAGGGGCCAAGAGACCCAGTACTTC. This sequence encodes CASSLPNRGQETQYF.

CDR3 coding DNA: TGCGCCAGCAATAGCGGGGGGTACACAGATACGCAGTATTTT. Residues: CASNSGGYTDTQYF. The rearrangement links TRBV10-2 to TRBJ2-3, with 10 bases fitting TRBD2. The CDR3 contains 14 residues. V shed 7 bases, J shed 2 bases, and the junction held 3 bases outside the gene matches. The V gene's germline CDR1 is WSHSY and CDR2 SAAADI.

The CDR3 coding sequence is TGTGCCAGCAGCTTAGGGGACAAAGTCACCGGGGAGCTGTTTTTT. This translates into CASSLGDKVTGELFF. This chain links TRBV11-3 with TRBJ2-2; D may be TRBD1 (6 bases). CDR3 length: 15 residues. V was cut by 1 base and J by 4 bases, with 10 bases left in between. CDR1 SGHNT and CDR2 YENEEA come from the germline V gene. The full variable domain, in which reference TRBV11-3 and TRBJ2-2 provide the parts outside the CDR3, is EAGVVQSPRYKIIEKKQPVAFWCNPISGHNTLYWYLQNLGQGPELLIRYENEEAVDDSQLPKDRFSAERLKGVDSTLKIQPAELGDSAVYLCASSLGDKVTGELFFGEGSRLTVL.

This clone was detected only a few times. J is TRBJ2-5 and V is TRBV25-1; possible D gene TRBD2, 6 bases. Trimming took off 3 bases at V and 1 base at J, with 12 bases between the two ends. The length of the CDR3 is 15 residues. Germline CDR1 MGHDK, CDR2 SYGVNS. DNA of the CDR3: TGTGCCAGCAGTGATCCTGGAGGGGTCCAAGAGACCCAGTACTTC. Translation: CASSDPGGVQETQYF.

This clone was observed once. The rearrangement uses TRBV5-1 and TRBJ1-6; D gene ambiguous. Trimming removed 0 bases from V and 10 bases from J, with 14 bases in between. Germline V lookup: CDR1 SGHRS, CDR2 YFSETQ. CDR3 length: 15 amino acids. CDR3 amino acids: CASSLGAAAESPLHF. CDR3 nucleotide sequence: TGCGCCAGCAGCTTGGGGGCGGCGGCGGAATCACCCCTCCACTTT.

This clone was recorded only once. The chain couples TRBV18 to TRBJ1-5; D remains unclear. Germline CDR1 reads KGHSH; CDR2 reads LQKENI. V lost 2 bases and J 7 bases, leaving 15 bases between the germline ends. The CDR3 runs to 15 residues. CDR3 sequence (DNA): TGTGCCAGCTCACCATCCTCCGGGGTCGGACAGCCCCAGCATTTT. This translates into CASSPSSGVGQPQHF. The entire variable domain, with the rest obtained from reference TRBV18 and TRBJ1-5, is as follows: NAGVMQNPRHLVRRRGQEARLRCSPMKGHSHVYWYRQLPEEGLKFMVYLQKENIIDESGMPKERFSAEFPKEGPSILRIQQVVRGDSAAYFCASSPSSGVGQPQHFGDGTRLSIL.

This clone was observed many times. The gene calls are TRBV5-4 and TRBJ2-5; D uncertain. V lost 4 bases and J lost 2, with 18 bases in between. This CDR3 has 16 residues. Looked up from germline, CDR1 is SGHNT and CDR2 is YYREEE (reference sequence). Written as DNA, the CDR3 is TGTGCCAGCAGCAGATCAGTTAGAGAAACACAAGAGACCCAGTACTTC. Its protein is CASSRSVRETQETQYF. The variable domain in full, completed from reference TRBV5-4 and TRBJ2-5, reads ETGVTQSPTHLIKTRGQQVTLRCSSQSGHNTVSWYQQALGQGPQFIFQYYREEENGRGNFPPRFSGLQFPNYSSELNVNALELDDSALYLCASSRSVRETQETQYFGPGTRLLVL.

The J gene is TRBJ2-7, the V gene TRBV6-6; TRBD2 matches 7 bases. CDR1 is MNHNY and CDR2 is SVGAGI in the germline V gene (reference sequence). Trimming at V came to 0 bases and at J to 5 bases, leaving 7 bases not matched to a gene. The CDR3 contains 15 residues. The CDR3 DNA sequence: TGTGCCAGCAGTTACTCCCTGGGGGGGTATAACGAGCAGTACTTC. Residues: CASSYSLGGYNEQYF.